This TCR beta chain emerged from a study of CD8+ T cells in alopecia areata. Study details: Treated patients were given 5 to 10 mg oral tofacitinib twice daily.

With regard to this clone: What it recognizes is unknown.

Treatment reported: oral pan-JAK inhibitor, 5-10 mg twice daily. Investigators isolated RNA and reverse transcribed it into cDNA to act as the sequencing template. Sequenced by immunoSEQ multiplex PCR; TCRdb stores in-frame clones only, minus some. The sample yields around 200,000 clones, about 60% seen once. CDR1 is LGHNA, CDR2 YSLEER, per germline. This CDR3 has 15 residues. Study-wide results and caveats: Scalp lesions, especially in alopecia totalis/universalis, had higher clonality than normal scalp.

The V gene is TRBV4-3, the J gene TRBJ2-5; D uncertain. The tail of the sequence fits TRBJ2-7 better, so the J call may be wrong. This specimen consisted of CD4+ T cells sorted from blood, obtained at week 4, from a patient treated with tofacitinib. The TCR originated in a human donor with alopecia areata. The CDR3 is CASSQEITLSYEQYF. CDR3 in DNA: TGCGCCAGCAGCCAAGAAATCACCCTCTCCTACGAGCAGTACTTC.